The 11 T cell receptor beta chains reported below all come from one sample, sequenced in a study of blood T cell repertoires in COVID-19. Repertoires were generated with immunoSEQ multiplex PCR, while TCRdb's copy carries only in-frame clones and drops some. Among tens of thousands of clones listed, 76% were seen once. Input material: peripheral blood. Source of these receptors: a man aged 65 to 79 with active or convalescent COVID-19.

The chain couples TRBV27 to TRBJ1-1, with 10 bases matching TRBD1. Germline V lookup: CDR1 MNHEY, CDR2 SMNVEV (reference sequence). The CDR3 contains 16 residues. Trimming removed 5 bases from V and 3 bases from J; junction bases left unmatched: 9. This chain's CDR3 is CASSTPTGGADTEAFF. The CDR3 coding sequence is TGTGCCAGCAGTACCCCGACAGGGGGCGCGGACACTGAAGCTTTCTTT.

A few counts support this clone. The rearrangement links TRBV7-9 to TRBJ2-1; D unresolved. There are 14 residues in the CDR3. The germline gives CDR1 SEHNR, CDR2 FQNEAQ (reference sequence). Trimming cost V 3 bases and J 0 bases, with 6 bases left between them. The CDR3, as DNA: TGTGCCAGCAGCTTCGCTAACTCCTACAATGAGCAGTTCTTC. Amino acid sequence: CASSFANSYNEQFF.

The V gene is TRBV6-5, the J gene TRBJ2-1; 9 bases fit TRBD2. Per germline, CDR1 MNHEY and CDR2 SVGAGI. The CDR3 is 15 amino acids. Trimming took 8 bases from V and 7 from J; bases not matched to a gene: 12. The CDR3 nucleotides are TGTGCCAGCCTTCCTTCGGCGGGGGGGTTGAATGAGCAGTTCTTC. Translated: CASLPSAGGLNEQFF.

This clone occurred a few times. V usage is TRBV30 and J usage is TRBJ1-6; no reliable D call. This CDR3 spans 13 amino acids. V dropped 2 bases and J dropped 7 bases, with 9 bases sitting between them. Germline V gene data show CDR1 as GTSNPN and CDR2 as SVGIG (reference sequence). CDR3 in amino acids: CAWSRVSNSPLHF. The CDR3 DNA reads TGTGCCTGGAGTCGCGTTTCCAATTCACCCCTCCACTTT.

V is TRBV20-1 and J is TRBJ1-4, with a possible D match to TRBD1 (5 bases). V was trimmed by 7 bases and J by 4 bases, leaving 7 bases between them. CDR1 is DFQATT, CDR2 SNEGSKA, per germline (reference sequence). There are 11 residues in the CDR3. In nucleotides, the CDR3 is TGCAGTGTGCAGGGTAATGAAAAACTGTTTTTT. Translating it yields CSVQGNEKLFF.

The chain recombines TRBV6-7 with TRBJ1-5; D might be TRBD1 (5 bases). TRBV6-7 is an ORF, and what it does is uncertain. V lost 7 bases, J lost 0 bases, and 28 bases lay in between. This CDR3 is built from 20 residues. CDR3 bases: TGTGCCAGCACCGGTCACAGGCGCAATCTTCATATCTATAGCAATCAGCCCCAGCATTTT. Translation: CASTGHRRNLHIYSNQPQHF.

The chain carries TRBV24-1 and TRBJ2-3; D call uncertain. The germline CDR1 and CDR2 sequences are KGHDR and SFDVKD. This CDR3 is 14 amino acids long. V lost 1 base and J 3 bases, leaving 7 bases between the germline ends. CDR3 residues: CATSDFPTTDTQYF. CDR3 nucleotide sequence: TGTGCCACCAGTGATTTCCCAACTACAGATACGCAGTATTTT.

The rearrangement links TRBV5-1 to TRBJ1-2, with 8 nucleotides matching TRBD1. J was trimmed by 7 bases and V by 4 bases; bases with no gene match: 12. In germline, CDR1 is SGHRS, CDR2 YFSETQ. CDR3 size: 15 residues. In DNA, the CDR3 is TGCGCCAGCAGCGGGGGGGACAGGTCATCCGTTGGCTACACCTTC. Translating it yields CASSGGDRSSVGYTF. Full variable domain (outside the CDR3, taken from reference TRBV5-1 and TRBJ1-2): KAGVTQTPRYLIKTRGQQVTLSCSPISGHRSVSWYQQTPGQGLQFLFEYFSETQRNKGNFPGRFSGRQFSNSRSEMNVSTLELGDSALYLCASSGGDRSSVGYTFGSGTRLTVV.

This clone has more than one count but fewer than ten. CDR3 DNA sequence: TGTGCCAGCAGCCAAGATGGGGGGTTGGGACAGTTCAATCAGCCCCAGCATTTT. Protein: CASSQDGGLGQFNQPQHF. This rearrangement joins TRBV4-2 to TRBJ1-5, with 7 bases matching TRBD1. Trimming at V came to 0 bases and at J to 3 bases, leaving 11 bases not matched to a gene. Germline V CDR1 and CDR2: LGHNA, YNFKEQ. The CDR3 is 18 residues long.

The CDR3 loop reads CASQLAGLTDTQYF. The CDR3 nucleotides read TGTGCCAGCCAATTAGCGGGGCTCACAGATACGCAGTATTTT. The gene calls are TRBV2 and TRBJ2-3; TRBD2 matches at 8 bases. In germline, CDR1 is SNHLY, CDR2 FYNNEI. The length of the CDR3 is 14 residues. The V segment lost 8 bases and the J segment 2 bases; nucleotides outside the gene matches: 6.

This clone has just one count. CDR3 coding DNA: TGTGCCAGCAGCCCCCCTCCCCTACGAGAGACCCAGTACTTC. It encodes CASSPPPLRETQYF. The rearrangement joins TRBV7-2 to TRBJ2-5; D remains ambiguous. The CDR3 is 14 residues long. Trimming took off 5 bases at V and 4 bases at J, with 14 bases between the two ends. Per the germline V gene, CDR1 is SGHTA and CDR2 is FQGNSA.